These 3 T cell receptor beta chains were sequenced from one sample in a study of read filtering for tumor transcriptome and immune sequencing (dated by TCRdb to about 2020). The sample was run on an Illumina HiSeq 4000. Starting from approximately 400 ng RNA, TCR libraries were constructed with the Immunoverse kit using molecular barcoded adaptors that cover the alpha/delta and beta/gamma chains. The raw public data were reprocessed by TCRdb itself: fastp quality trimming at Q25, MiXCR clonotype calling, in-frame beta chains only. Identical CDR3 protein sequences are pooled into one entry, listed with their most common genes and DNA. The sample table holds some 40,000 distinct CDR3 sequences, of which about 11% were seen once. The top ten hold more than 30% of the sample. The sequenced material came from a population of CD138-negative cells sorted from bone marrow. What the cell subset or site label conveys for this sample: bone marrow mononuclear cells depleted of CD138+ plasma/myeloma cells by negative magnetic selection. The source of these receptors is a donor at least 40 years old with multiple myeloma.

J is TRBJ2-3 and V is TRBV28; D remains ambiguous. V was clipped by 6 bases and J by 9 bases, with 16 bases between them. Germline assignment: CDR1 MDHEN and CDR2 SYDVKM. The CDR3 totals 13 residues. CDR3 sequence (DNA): TGTGCCAGCAGGCCGAATAGCCTCAGGACGCAGTATTTT. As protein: CASRPNSLRTQYF. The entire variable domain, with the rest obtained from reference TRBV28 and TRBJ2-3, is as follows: DVKVTQSSRYLVKRTGEKVFLECVQDMDHENMFWYRQDPGLGLRLIYFSYDVKMKEKGDIPEGYSVSREKKERFSLILESASTNQTSMYLCASRPNSLRTQYFGPGTRLTVL.

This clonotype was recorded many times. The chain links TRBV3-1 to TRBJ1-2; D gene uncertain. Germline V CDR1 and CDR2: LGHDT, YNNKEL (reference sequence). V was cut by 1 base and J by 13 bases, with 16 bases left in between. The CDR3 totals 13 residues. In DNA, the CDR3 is TGTGCCAGCAGCCAAGTAGGAACACGCAAGGTCACCTTC. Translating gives CASSQVGTRKVTF.

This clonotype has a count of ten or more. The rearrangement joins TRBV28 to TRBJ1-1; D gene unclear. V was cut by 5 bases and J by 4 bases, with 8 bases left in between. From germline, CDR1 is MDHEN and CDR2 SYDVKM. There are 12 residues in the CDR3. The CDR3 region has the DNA TGTGCCAGCAGTGGCCCTCTCACTGAAGCTTTCTTT. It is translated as CASSGPLTEAFF.